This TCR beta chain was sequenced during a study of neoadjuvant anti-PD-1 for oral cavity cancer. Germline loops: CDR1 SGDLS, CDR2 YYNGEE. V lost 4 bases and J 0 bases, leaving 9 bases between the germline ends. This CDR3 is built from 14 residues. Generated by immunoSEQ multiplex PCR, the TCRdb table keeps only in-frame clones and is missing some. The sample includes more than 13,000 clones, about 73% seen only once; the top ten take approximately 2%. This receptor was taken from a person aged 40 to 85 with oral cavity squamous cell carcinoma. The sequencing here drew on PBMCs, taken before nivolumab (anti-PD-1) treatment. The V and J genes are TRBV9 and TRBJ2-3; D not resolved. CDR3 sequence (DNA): TGTGCCAGCAGCTTTAGACTCAGCACAGATACGCAGTATTTT. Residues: CASSFRLSTDTQYF. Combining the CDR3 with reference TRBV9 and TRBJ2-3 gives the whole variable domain DSGVTQTPKHLITATGQRVTLRCSPRSGDLSVYWYQQSLDQGLQFLIQYYNGEERAKGNILERFSAQQFPDLHSELNLSSLELGDSALYFCASSFRLSTDTQYFGPGTRLTVL.